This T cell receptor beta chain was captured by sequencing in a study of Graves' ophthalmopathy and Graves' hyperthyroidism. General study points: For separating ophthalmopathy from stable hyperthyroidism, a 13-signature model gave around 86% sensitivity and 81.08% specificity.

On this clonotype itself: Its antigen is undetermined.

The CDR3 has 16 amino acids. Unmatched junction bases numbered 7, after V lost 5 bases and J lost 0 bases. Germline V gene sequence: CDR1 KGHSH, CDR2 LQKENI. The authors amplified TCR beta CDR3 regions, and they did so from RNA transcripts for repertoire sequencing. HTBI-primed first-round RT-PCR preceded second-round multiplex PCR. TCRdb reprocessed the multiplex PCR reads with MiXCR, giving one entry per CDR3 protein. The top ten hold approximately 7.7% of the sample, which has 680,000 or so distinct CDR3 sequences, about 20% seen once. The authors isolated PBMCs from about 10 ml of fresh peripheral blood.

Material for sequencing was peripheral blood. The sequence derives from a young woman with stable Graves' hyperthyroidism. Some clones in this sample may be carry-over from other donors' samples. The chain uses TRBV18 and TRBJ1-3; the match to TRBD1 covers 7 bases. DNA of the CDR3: TGTGCCAGCTCAAGACAGGGAGACGCCTCTGGAAACACCATATATTTT. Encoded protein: CASSRQGDASGNTIYF.